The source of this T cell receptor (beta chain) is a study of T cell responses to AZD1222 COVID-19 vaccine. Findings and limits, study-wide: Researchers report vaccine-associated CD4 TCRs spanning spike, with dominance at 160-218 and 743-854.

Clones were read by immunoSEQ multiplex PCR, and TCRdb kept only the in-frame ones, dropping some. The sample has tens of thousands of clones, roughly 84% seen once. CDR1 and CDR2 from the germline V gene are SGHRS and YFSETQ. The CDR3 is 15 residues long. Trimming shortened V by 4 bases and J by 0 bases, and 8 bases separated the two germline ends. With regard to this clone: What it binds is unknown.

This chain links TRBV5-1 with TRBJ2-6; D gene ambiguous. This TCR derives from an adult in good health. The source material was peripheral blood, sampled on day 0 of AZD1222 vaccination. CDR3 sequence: CASSTRSSGANVLTF. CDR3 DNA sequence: TGCGCCAGCAGCACCAGATCCTCTGGGGCCAACGTCCTGACTTTC.